The clone carrying this T cell receptor (beta chain) showed up just a few times. No antigen is known for it. The CDR3 is made up of 13 amino acids. Germline CDR1 MGHRA, CDR2 YSYEKL. V was pared by 5 bases and J by 3 bases, with 11 bases between. The data were obtained in a study of beta chain features in type 1 diabetes. Findings and limits, study-wide: Patients' naive, central memory and Treg TCRB repertoires seemed closer to one another than those of healthy donors. With patients and controls alike, PCR might favor shorter templates to an equal degree.

Expressed TCRB transcripts were sequenced because the isolated RNA had all been reverse transcribed beforehand. Profiled with immunoSEQ multiplex PCR; TCRdb holds only in-frame clones, not every one. The table has a few hundred thousand clones, roughly 15% seen once. The chain combines TRBV4-1 with TRBJ2-7; D ambiguous. The origin of this receptor is a young woman in good health. The sample taken for sequencing was naive CD4+ T cells from blood. The CDR3 DNA sequence: TGCGCCAGCAGCTCCCCCCCCCGCTACGAGCAGTACTTC. Protein product: CASSSPPRYEQYF.